This T cell receptor (beta chain) stems from a study of CD8 T cells in ankylosing spondylitis. Findings and limits, study-wide: A TCR beta motif made of roughly eight highly homologous variants seemed typical of ankylosing spondylitis blood. As reported, disease-linked clones showed significant enrichment in matched ankylosing spondylitis synovial fluid.

Each TCR beta library was made by quantitative 5'-RACE that incorporated molecular barcodes. Using its own MiXCR run on the 5' RACE reads, TCRdb lists one record per CDR3 protein. The sample has some 240,000 distinct CDR3 sequences; about 7% are singletons. The sample holds many counts of this clonotype. Antigen specificity is unknown. The sample taken for sequencing was blood, either unsorted or a sorted T cell fraction (not recorded which). The source is a male donor with ankylosing spondylitis.

CDR3 nucleotide sequence: TGTGCCAGCAGTTTCATCCCGGGGGGGGACACTAGCACAGATACGCAGTATTTT. Protein sequence: CASSFIPGGDTSTDTQYF. V and J are TRBV28 and TRBJ2-3; 8 nucleotides line up with TRBD2. The CDR3 runs 18 residues. Germline V lookup: CDR1 MDHEN, CDR2 SYDVKM. V lost 3 bases and J lost 0; bases outside the gene matches: 11. The complete variable domain, with remaining parts taken from reference TRBV28 and TRBJ2-3, reads DVKVTQSSRYLVKRTGEKVFLECVQDMDHENMFWYRQDPGLGLRLIYFSYDVKMKEKGDIPEGYSVSREKKERFSLILESASTNQTSMYLCASSFIPGGDTSTDTQYFGPGTRLTVL.